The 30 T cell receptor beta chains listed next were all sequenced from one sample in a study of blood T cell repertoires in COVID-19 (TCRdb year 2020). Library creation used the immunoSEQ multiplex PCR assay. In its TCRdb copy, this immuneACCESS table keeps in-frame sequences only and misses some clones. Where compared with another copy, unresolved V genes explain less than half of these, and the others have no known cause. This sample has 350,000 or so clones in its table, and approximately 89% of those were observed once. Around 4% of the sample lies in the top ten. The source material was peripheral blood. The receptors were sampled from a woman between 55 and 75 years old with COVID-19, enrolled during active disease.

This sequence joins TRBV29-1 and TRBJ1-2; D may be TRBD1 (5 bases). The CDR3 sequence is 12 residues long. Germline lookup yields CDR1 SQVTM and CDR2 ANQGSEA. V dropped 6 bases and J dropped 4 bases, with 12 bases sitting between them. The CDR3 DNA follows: TGCAGCGTCGGGGGTCAGGGCTATGGCTACACCTTC. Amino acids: CSVGGQGYGYTF.

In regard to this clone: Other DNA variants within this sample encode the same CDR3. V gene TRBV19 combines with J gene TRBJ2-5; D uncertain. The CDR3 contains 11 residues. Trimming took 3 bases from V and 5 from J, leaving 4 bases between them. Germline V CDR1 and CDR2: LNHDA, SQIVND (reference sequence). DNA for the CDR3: TGTGCCAGTAGTATCCGGGAGACCCAGTACTTC. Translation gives CASSIRETQYF.

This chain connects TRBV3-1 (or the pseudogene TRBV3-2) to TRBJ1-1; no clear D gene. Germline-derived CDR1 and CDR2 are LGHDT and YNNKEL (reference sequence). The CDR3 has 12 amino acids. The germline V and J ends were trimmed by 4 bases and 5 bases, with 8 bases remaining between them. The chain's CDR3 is CASSRPGTEAFF. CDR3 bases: TGTGCCAGCAGCCGCCCCGGTACTGAAGCTTTCTTT.

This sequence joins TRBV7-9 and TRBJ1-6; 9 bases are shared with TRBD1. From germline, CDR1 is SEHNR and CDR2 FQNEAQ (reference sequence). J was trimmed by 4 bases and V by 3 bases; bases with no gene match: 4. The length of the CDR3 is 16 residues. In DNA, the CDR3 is TGTGCCAGCAGCTTTCTGGACAGGGGTTATAATTCACCCCTCCACTTT. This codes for CASSFLDRGYNSPLHF.

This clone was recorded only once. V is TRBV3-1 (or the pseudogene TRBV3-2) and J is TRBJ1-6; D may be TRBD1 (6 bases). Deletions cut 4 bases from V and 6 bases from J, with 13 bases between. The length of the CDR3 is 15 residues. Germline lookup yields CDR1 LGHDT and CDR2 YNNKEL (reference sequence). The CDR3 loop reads CASSRDTVSNSPLHF. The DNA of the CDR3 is TGTGCCAGCAGCCGGGACACAGTATCTAATTCACCCCTCCACTTT.

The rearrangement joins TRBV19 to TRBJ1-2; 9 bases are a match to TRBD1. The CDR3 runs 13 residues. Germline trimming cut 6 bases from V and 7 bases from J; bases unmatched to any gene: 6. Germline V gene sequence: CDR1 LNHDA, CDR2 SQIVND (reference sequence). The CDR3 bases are TGTGCCAGTAGGGTGGGGACAGGGTTTGGCTACACCTTC. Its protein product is CASRVGTGFGYTF.

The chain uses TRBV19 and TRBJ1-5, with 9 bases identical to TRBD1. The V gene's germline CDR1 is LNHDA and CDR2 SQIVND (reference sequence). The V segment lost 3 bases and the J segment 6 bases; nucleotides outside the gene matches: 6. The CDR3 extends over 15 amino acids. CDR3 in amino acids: CASSMDRGGVQPQHF. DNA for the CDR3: TGTGCCAGTAGTATGGACAGGGGCGGTGTTCAGCCCCAGCATTTT.

CDR3 loop: CASSRDLPYEQYF. DNA of the CDR3: TGTGCCAGCAGTCGGGACTTACCCTACGAGCAGTACTTC. J is TRBJ2-7 and V is TRBV12-3 or TRBV12-4; the D gene is possibly TRBD2 (6 bases). CDR3 length: 13 amino acids. V lost 5 bases and J 2 bases, leaving 10 bases between the germline ends.

CDR3 sequence reads: CAIRGQGRDEQFF. The CDR3 coding sequence is TGTGCCATCAGGGGACAGGGAAGAGATGAGCAGTTCTTC. J is TRBJ2-1 and V is TRBV10-3; 9 nucleotides match TRBD1. This CDR3 is 13 amino acids long. V was pared by 6 bases and J by 8 bases, with 5 bases of the junction left unmatched. The V gene's germline CDR1 is ENHRY and CDR2 SYGVKD.

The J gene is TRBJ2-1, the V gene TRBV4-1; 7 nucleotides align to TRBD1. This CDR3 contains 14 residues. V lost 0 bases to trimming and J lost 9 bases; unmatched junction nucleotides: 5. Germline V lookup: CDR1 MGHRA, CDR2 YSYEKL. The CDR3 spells CASSQEGQAGEQFF. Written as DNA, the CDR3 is TGCGCCAGCAGCCAAGAAGGACAGGCCGGTGAGCAGTTCTTC.

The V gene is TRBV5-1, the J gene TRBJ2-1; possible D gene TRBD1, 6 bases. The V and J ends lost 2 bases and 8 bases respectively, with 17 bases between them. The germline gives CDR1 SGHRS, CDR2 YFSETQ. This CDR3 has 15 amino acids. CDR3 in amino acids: CASSFPPGVGDEQFF. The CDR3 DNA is TGCGCCAGCAGCTTTCCGCCAGGGGTGGGCGATGAGCAGTTCTTC.

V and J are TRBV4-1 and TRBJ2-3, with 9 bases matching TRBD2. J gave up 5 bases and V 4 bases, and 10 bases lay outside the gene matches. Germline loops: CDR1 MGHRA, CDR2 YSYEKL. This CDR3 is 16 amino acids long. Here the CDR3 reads CASSPYPAGGLDTQYF. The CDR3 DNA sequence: TGCGCCAGCAGCCCCTACCCAGCGGGGGGATTAGATACGCAGTATTTT.

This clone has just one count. Here the CDR3 reads CASSWQGTGGQPQHF. The CDR3, as DNA: TGTGCCAGCAGTTGGCAGGGGACAGGGGGTCAGCCCCAGCATTTT. The chain has TRBV6-6 and TRBJ1-5; 11 nucleotides match TRBD1. Germline assignment: CDR1 MNHNY and CDR2 SVGAGI (reference sequence). V dropped 4 bases and J dropped 6; count of bases not matched to a gene: 5. The CDR3 sequence is 15 residues long.

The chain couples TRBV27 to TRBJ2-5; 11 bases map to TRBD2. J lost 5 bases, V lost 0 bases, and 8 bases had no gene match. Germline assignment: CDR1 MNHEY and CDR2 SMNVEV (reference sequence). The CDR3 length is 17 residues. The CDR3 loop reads CASSLSYTGLAGETQYF. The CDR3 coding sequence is TGTGCCAGCAGTTTATCTTACACTGGACTAGCGGGCGAGACCCAGTACTTC.

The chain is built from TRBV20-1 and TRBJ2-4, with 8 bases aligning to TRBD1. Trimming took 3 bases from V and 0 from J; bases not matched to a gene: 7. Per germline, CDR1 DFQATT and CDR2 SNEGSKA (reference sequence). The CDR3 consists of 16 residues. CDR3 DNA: TGCAGTGCTAGTGCTGACAGGGGATTAGCCAAAAACATTCAGTACTTC. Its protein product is CSASADRGLAKNIQYF.

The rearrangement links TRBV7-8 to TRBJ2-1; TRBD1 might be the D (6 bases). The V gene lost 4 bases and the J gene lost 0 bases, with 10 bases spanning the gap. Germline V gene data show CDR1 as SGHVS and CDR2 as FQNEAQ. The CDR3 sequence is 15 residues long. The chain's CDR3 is CASSYRAISYNEQFF. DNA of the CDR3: TGTGCCAGCAGCTACAGGGCCATCTCCTACAATGAGCAGTTCTTC.

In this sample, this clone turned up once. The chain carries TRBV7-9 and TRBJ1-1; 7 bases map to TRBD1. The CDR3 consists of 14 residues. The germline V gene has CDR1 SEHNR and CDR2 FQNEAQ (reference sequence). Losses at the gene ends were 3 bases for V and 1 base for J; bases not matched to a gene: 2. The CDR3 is CASSFNRGNTEAFF. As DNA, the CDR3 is TGTGCCAGCAGCTTCAACAGGGGGAACACTGAAGCTTTCTTT.

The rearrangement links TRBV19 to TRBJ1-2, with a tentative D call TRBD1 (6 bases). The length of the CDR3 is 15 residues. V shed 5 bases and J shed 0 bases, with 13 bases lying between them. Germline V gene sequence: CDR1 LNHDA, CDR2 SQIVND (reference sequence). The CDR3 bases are TGTGCCAGTAGTTTCCGGGGGGCCTCTAACTATGGCTACACCTTC. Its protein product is CASSFRGASNYGYTF.

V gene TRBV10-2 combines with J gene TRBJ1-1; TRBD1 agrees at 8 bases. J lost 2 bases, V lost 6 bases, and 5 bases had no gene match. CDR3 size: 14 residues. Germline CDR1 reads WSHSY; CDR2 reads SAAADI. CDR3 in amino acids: CASSSGGLNTEAFF. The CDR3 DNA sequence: TGCGCCAGCAGCTCAGGGGGCCTAAACACTGAAGCTTTCTTT.

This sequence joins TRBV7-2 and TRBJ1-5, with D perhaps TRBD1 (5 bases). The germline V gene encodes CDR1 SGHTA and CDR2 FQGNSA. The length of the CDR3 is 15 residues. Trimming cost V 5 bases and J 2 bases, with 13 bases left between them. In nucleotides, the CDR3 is TGTGCCAGCAGCACCCAGGGAACGGGCAATCAGCCCCAGCATTTT. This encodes CASSTQGTGNQPQHF.

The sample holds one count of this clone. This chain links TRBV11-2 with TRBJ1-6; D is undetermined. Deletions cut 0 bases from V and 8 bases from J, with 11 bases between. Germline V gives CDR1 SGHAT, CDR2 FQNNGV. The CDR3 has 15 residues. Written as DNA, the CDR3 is TGTGCCAGCAGCTTAGACACCCTTCTACATTCACCCCTCCACTTT. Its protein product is CASSLDTLLHSPLHF.

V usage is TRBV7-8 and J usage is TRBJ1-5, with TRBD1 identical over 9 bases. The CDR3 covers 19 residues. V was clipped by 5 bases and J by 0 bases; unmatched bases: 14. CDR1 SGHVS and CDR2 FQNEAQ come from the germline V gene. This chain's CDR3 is CASSLRAGQGGYSNQPQHF. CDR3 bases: TGTGCCAGCAGCCTCCGCGCGGGACAGGGTGGGTATAGCAATCAGCCCCAGCATTTT.

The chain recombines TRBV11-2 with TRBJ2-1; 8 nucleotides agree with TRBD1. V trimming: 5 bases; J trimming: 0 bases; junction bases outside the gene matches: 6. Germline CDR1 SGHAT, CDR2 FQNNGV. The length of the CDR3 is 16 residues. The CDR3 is CASSGRQGSSYNEQFF. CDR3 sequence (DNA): TGTGCCAGCAGCGGTCGACAGGGGAGCTCCTACAATGAGCAGTTCTTC.

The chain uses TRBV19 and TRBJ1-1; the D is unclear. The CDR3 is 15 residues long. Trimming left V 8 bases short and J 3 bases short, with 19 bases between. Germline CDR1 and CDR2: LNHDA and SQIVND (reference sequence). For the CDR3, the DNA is TGTGCCAGTCGCGGTTTGGTTGGCGGGGACACTGAAGCTTTCTTT. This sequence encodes CASRGLVGGDTEAFF.

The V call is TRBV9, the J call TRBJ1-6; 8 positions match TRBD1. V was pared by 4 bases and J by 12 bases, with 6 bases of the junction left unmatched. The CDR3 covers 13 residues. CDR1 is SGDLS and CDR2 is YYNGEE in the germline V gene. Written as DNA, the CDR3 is TGTGCCAGCAGCAAGCGACAGGGGTTACCCCTCCACTTT. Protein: CASSKRQGLPLHF.

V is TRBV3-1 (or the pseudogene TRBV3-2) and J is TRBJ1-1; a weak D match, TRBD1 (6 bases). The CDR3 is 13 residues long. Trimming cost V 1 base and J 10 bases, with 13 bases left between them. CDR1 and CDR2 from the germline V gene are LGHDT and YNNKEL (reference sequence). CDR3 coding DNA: TGTGCCAGCAGCCAAGTTGAAGGGGGAAGAGCTTTCTTT. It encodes CASSQVEGGRAFF.

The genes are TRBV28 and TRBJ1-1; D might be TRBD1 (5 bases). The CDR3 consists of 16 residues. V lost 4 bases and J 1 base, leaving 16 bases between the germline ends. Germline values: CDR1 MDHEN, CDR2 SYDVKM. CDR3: CASSSSLGEGNTEAFF. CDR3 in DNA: TGTGCCAGCAGTTCGTCTCTAGGGGAAGGGAACACTGAAGCTTTCTTT. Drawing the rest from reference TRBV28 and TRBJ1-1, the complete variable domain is DVKVTQSSRYLVKRTGEKVFLECVQDMDHENMFWYRQDPGLGLRLIYFSYDVKMKEKGDIPEGYSVSREKKERFSLILESASTNQTSMYLCASSSSLGEGNTEAFFGQGTRLTVV.

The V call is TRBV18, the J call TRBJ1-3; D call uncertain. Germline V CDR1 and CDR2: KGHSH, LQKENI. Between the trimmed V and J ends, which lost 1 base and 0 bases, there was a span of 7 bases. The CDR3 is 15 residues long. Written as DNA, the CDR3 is TGTGCCAGCTCACCACTGGGCAGCTCTGGAAACACCATATATTTT. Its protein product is CASSPLGSSGNTIYF.

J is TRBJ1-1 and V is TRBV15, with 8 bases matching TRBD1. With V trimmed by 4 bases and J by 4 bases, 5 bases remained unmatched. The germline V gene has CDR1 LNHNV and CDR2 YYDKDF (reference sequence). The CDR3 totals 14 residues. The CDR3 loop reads CATSTGQGGTEAFF. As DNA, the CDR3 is TGTGCCACCAGCACCGGACAGGGTGGCACTGAAGCTTTCTTT.

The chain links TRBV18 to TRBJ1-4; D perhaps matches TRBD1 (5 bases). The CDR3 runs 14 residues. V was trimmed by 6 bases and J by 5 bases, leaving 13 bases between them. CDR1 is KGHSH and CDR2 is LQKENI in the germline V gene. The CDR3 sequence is CASSRPTENEKLFF. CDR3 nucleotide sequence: TGTGCCAGCTCCCGACCGACAGAAAATGAAAAACTGTTTTTT.